Below, 10 T cell receptor beta chains from the same sample are listed, as sequenced in a study of T cell changes during pregnancy in multiple sclerosis. The repertoire was sequenced with immunoSEQ multiplex PCR; TCRdb's copy has only in-frame clones and lacks some. Of under 95,000 clones listed, approximately 92% are singletons. The input for sequencing was peripheral blood, taken in the second trimester of pregnancy. The receptors were sampled from a female donor in good health, enrolled as a control in a pregnancy study.

This rearrangement joins TRBV4-3 to TRBJ2-1, with unresolved D. Trimming took 1 base from V and 0 from J, leaving 7 bases between them. The CDR3 covers 15 residues. Germline V gene sequence: CDR1 LGHNA, CDR2 YSLEER. CDR3 DNA: TGCGCCAGCAGCCAAGCCGTCAGCTCCTACAATGAGCAGTTCTTC. It specifies CASSQAVSSYNEQFF.

The genes are TRBV5-4 and TRBJ2-3; possibly TRBD1 for D (6 bases). The germline CDR1 and CDR2 sequences are SGHNT and YYREEE (reference sequence). Trimming took off 4 bases at V and 2 bases at J, with 23 bases between the two ends. CDR3 length: 18 amino acids. The CDR3 nucleotides are TGTGCCAGCAGCGCGGTGTTGGGCCGGGACAAGGCCACAGATACGCAGTATTTT. Translation gives CASSAVLGRDKATDTQYF.

This chain joins TRBV6-6 and TRBJ2-3; maybe TRBD1 (6 bases). CDR1 and CDR2 (germline): MNHNY, SVGAGI (reference sequence). V was cut by 6 bases and J by 0 bases, with 16 bases left in between. This CDR3 has 16 residues. The CDR3 loop reads CASRYDRKTSTDTQYF. Written as DNA, the CDR3 is TGTGCCAGCAGGTACGACAGGAAGACTAGCACAGATACGCAGTATTTT.

The chain recombines TRBV11-3 with TRBJ2-4; TRBD1 agrees at 8 bases. This CDR3 region has 15 residues. With V trimmed by 5 bases and J by 7 bases, 10 bases remained unmatched. Germline loops: CDR1 SGHNT, CDR2 YENEEA. The CDR3 here is CASSAGTGGGNIQYF. The CDR3 region has the DNA TGTGCCAGCAGCGCCGGGACAGGAGGGGGGAACATTCAGTACTTC.

V usage is TRBV9 and J usage is TRBJ2-3; 8 bases align to TRBD2. J lost 8 bases, V lost 0 bases, and 5 bases had no gene match. Per the germline V gene, CDR1 is SGDLS and CDR2 is YYNGEE. The CDR3 has 14 amino acids. The CDR3 DNA reads TGTGCCAGCAGCGTAGAGCGGGAGATGGGTACGCAGTATTTT. Encoded protein: CASSVEREMGTQYF.

This clone came up once. The J gene is TRBJ2-7, the V gene TRBV4-3; 9 nucleotides match TRBD1. Trimming cost V 4 bases and J 0 bases; bases outside gene matches: 1. Germline V gene data show CDR1 as LGHNA and CDR2 as YSLEER. The CDR3 runs 14 residues. The CDR3 region has the DNA TGCGCCAGCAGCCCACAGGGGGCCTCCTACGAGCAGTACTTC. This translates into CASSPQGASYEQYF.

This clone was seen once. CDR3 DNA: TGTGCCAGCAGCACCGGACAGGGCCAGACCCAGTACTTC. It is translated as CASSTGQGQTQYF. The rearrangement uses TRBV9 and TRBJ2-5; 8 bases are shared with TRBD1. J lost 6 bases, V lost 4 bases, and 5 bases had no gene match. The CDR3 contains 13 residues. Germline assignment: CDR1 SGDLS and CDR2 YYNGEE.

The chain combines TRBV4-3 with TRBJ1-4; the D is unclear. Per the germline V gene, CDR1 is LGHNA and CDR2 is YSLEER. The CDR3 totals 15 residues. V was cut by 0 bases and J by 4 bases, with 9 bases left in between. The CDR3 reads CASSQDGLVNEKLFF. As DNA, the CDR3 is TGCGCCAGCAGCCAAGATGGGCTTGTTAATGAAAAACTGTTTTTT.

This chain connects TRBV7-8 to TRBJ2-1, with 9 bases aligning to TRBD1. Unmatched junction bases numbered 8, after V lost 4 bases and J lost 7 bases. This CDR3 has 15 amino acids. Per the germline V gene, CDR1 is SGHVS and CDR2 is FQNEAQ. Here the CDR3 reads CASSWGQGMSNEQFF. CDR3 nucleotides: TGTGCCAGCAGCTGGGGACAGGGAATGTCAAATGAGCAGTTCTTC.

This clone was found a few times. The rearrangement joins TRBV7-9 to TRBJ1-6, with D possibly TRBD1 on 5 matching bases. CDR3 length: 13 residues. Germline V gene lookup returns CDR1 SEHNR and CDR2 FQNEAQ (reference sequence). The V and J ends lost 8 bases and 10 bases respectively, with 15 bases between them. DNA for the CDR3: TGTGCCAGCGCAGGTTTGGGGGGGTCACCCCTCCACTTT. As protein: CASAGLGGSPLHF.